This T cell receptor beta chain was sequenced for a study of T cells in Graves' hyperthyroidism and ophthalmopathy. Study as a whole: Peripheral blood sampling occurred at initial diagnosis, before any treatment. Whole-study results and caveats: Ophthalmopathy was predicted by the model a median of roughly 6.6 months ahead of onset. Blood held most thyroid clonotypes expanded above 0.001 frequency.

The table lists this clonotype with many counts. Its target is unknown. V was pared by 5 bases and J by 8 bases, with 5 bases of the junction left unmatched. This CDR3 is built from 13 residues. CDR1 is SGHAT, CDR2 FQNNGV, per germline. Regions amplified from RNA transcripts were the TCR beta CDR3 regions. HTBI primers were the set used in a first-round RT-PCR of the TCR CDR3. TCRdb analysed the multiplex PCR reads with MiXCR anew, one entry per CDR3 protein. The sample lists about 400,000 distinct CDR3 sequences, around 15% occurring once. Thyroid ultrasound and orbital computed tomography, with clinical symptoms and serum thyroxine and TRAb, informed diagnoses.

This receptor was obtained from an older woman with Graves' ophthalmopathy. J is TRBJ2-1 and V is TRBV11-2; 8 bases map to TRBD2. The sample was blood. The CDR3 coding sequence is TGTGCCAGCAGCCGGGGGGGTTTCGATGAGCAGTTCTTC. This codes for CASSRGGFDEQFF.